The T cell receptor beta chain under discussion was sequenced for a study of response to subunit inactivated influenza vaccine. Study findings and constraints: The study's authors posited that every seasonal influenza vaccination enlists few new T cells.

This clonotype has only a few counts. Its antigen is as yet unknown. Via MiXCR, TCRdb re-called the RT-PCR reads, giving one row per CDR3 protein. This table holds about 540,000 distinct CDR3 sequences, roughly 23% found once. Germline CDR1 reads SEHNR; CDR2 reads FQNEAQ (reference sequence). CDR3 length: 14 residues. The germline V and J ends were trimmed by 2 bases and 7 bases, with 12 bases remaining between them. These same records also appear under a second study, on T cells expressing NK-cell markers. That report adds: Synthesis of TCR beta cDNA relied on 5'RACE template switching carrying UMIs. The study drew TCR beta repertoires from sorted CD3+CD56+NKG2C+, CD3+CD56+NKG2C- and CD3+CD56-NKG2C+ T cells. HCMV serostatus: most of the eight sequenced donors positive, one negative. The share of CD8+ T cells held by dominant NKG2C+ clonotypes was roughly 1.0-8% in several donors.

This chain uses TRBV7-9 with TRBJ2-1; D is uncertain. This TCR was sampled from a man aged 50 to 60 who received an inactivated influenza vaccine. Sequenced here: CD4+ T cells sorted from PBMCs, sampled about 12 days after vaccination. The CDR3 loop reads CASSLQEGRNEQFF. In DNA, the CDR3 is TGTGCCAGCAGCTTACAGGAAGGGCGAAATGAGCAGTTCTTC.